This record covers a single T cell receptor beta chain. Profiling relied on immunoSEQ multiplex PCR, and the TCRdb table lists in-frame clones only, not all of them. In the table there are over 150,000 clones, approximately 86% of which are singletons. The germline CDR1 and CDR2 sequences are MGHRA and YSYEKL. CDR3 length: 14 amino acids. The V segment lost 3 bases and the J segment 3 bases; nucleotides outside the gene matches: 2. This sample is part of a study of cytomegalovirus exposure and HLA in healthy donors. The chain carries TRBV4-1 and TRBJ2-7, with 10 nucleotides matching TRBD1. The sequencing sample was made of PBMCs. The sequence derives from a man aged 18 to 30 in good health and CMV-seropositive. The CDR3 here is CASSQGDRGYEQYF. For the CDR3, the DNA is TGCGCCAGCAGCCAGGGGGACAGGGGCTACGAGCAGTACTTC.